This T cell receptor beta chain was identified during a study of blood T cell repertoires in COVID-19. Sequencing used immunoSEQ multiplex PCR; TCRdb keeps in-frame clones, though not all of them. The repertoire consists of under 95,000 clones, with approximately 90% occurring once and the leading ten covering 2.5% to 3%. Germline V gene data show CDR1 as MNHEY and CDR2 as SMNVEV (reference sequence). Trimming took off 6 bases at V and 3 bases at J, with 9 bases between the two ends. This CDR3 has 13 amino acids. The chain recombines TRBV27 with TRBJ1-5; D is unclear. Sequenced: peripheral blood. The receptor was isolated from a middle-aged man with COVID-19, enrolled during active disease. CDR3 in amino acids: CASRPRLNQPQHF. The CDR3 DNA is TGTGCCAGCAGACCCAGGCTCAATCAGCCCCAGCATTTT.